This TCR beta chain was documented in a study of cytomegalovirus exposure and HLA in healthy donors. Study-wide results and caveats: There were approximately 150 TCR beta chains listed as cytomegalovirus-associated.

In the case of this clone: The antigen is unknown.

The table came from immunoSEQ multiplex PCR; TCRdb's copy has only in-frame clones and leaves some out. The repertoire holds some 250,000 clones, 90% seen once, with 0.35% to 0.4% in the top ten. After removal of 3 bases from V and 4 bases from J, the junction contained 6 bases not matched to a gene. The CDR3 is made up of 15 amino acids. The germline gives CDR1 SGHRS, CDR2 YFSETQ. This TCR was recovered from a woman between 18 and 29 years old in good health and CMV-seronegative. The sequenced sample consisted of PBMCs. The chain is built from TRBV5-1 and TRBJ1-1, with 10 bases lining up with TRBD1. The CDR3 spells CASSWRQGAGTEAFF. CDR3 nucleotide sequence: TGCGCCAGCAGCTGGAGACAGGGGGCGGGCACTGAAGCTTTCTTT. The whole variable domain, filled in from reference TRBV5-1 and TRBJ1-1, reads KAGVTQTPRYLIKTRGQQVTLSCSPISGHRSVSWYQQTPGQGLQFLFEYFSETQRNKGNFPGRFSGRQFSNSRSEMNVSTLELGDSALYLCASSWRQGAGTEAFFGQGTRLTVV.